This entry lists 21 T cell receptor beta chains sequenced from one sample in a study of sequential checkpoint blockade in melanoma. This table comes from immunoSEQ multiplex PCR, and its TCRdb copy is limited to in-frame clones, with some not included. Of 3,500 to 4,500 clones listed, about 60% are singletons. Specified treatment: randomized to nivolumab then ipilimumab (arm A) or the reverse (arm B). The sequences come from CD8+ T cells sorted from blood (inferred from file names), collected from a patient given nivolumab and ipilimumab in sequence. The receptors originated from a human donor with melanoma.

The gene calls are TRBV6-4 and TRBJ2-3; TRBD2 matches 8 bases. CDR3 size: 14 residues. CDR1 MRHNA and CDR2 SNTAGT come from the germline V gene. J gave up 2 bases and V 4 bases, and 2 bases lay outside the gene matches. CDR3 DNA: TGTGCCAGCAGTGCGGGAGGGCACACAGATACGCAGTATTTT. It translates to CASSAGGHTDTQYF.

The chain couples TRBV30 to TRBJ2-1; D remains ambiguous. Between the trimmed V and J ends, which lost 0 bases and 3 bases, there was a span of 6 bases. The CDR3 has 13 residues. The V gene's germline CDR1 is GTSNPN and CDR2 SVGIG (reference sequence). The CDR3 sequence: CAWSVTFYNEQFF. CDR3 DNA sequence: TGTGCCTGGAGTGTAACTTTCTACAATGAGCAGTTCTTC.

The chain is built from TRBV29-1 and TRBJ1-2; the match to TRBD1 covers 12 bases. The germline gives CDR1 SQVTM, CDR2 ANQGSEA. V dropped 3 bases and J dropped 5; count of bases not matched to a gene: 7. The CDR3 contains 15 residues. CDR3 DNA sequence: TGCAGCGTTGATATCGGGACAGGGGGCGGGTATGGCTACACCTTC. Translated: CSVDIGTGGGYGYTF. Looking up the rest from reference TRBV29-1 and TRBJ1-2 gives the full variable domain: SAVISQKPSRDICQRGTSLTIQCQVDSQVTMMFWYRQQPGQSLTLIATANQGSEATYESGFVIDKFPISRPNLTFSTLTVSNMSPEDSSIYLCSVDIGTGGGYGYTFGSGTRLTVV.

This sequence joins TRBV9 and TRBJ1-1, with 9 bases identical to TRBD1. Trimming at V came to 0 bases and at J to 4 bases, leaving 4 bases not matched to a gene. CDR1 and CDR2 (germline): SGDLS, YYNGEE. The CDR3 is made up of 15 amino acids. The CDR3 sequence: CASSVAGQGSTEAFF. CDR3 in DNA: TGTGCCAGCAGCGTAGCAGGACAGGGGAGCACTGAAGCTTTCTTT.

This clone was picked up a small number of times. The chain links TRBV16 to TRBJ2-7; no reliable D call. Trimming shortened V by 2 bases and J by 7 bases, and 12 bases separated the two germline ends. The CDR3 consists of 13 residues. Germline CDR1 is KGHSY and CDR2 is FQNENV. DNA for the CDR3: TGTGCCAGCAGCCAAATCCCTTCGAGGGAGCAGTACTTC. Translating gives CASSQIPSREQYF.

V and J are TRBV7-3 and TRBJ2-7; a possible D gene is TRBD2 (5 bases). Germline V lookup: CDR1 SGHTA, CDR2 FQGTGA. The length of the CDR3 is 18 residues. The ends were cut back, 4 bases at V and 4 bases at J, with 26 bases in the middle. This CDR3 is CASSSFPGETASIYEQYF. In DNA form, the CDR3 reads TGTGCCAGCAGCTCGTTCCCCGGGGAAACAGCCTCTATTTACGAGCAGTACTTC.

This rearrangement joins TRBV5-5 to TRBJ1-1; D not resolved. V dropped 1 base and J dropped 6 bases, with 4 bases sitting between them. The CDR3 spans 11 residues. Per the germline V gene, CDR1 is SGHKS and CDR2 is YYEKEE (reference sequence). Written as DNA, the CDR3 is TGTGCCAGCAGCTTGACGGCTGAAGCTTTCTTT. It translates to CASSLTAEAFF.

CDR3 region: CASSMGAWVTGELFF. The CDR3, as DNA: TGTGCCAGTAGTATGGGGGCGTGGGTCACCGGGGAGCTGTTTTTT. The rearrangement links TRBV19 to TRBJ2-2, with a weak D call TRBD1 (6 bases). The ends were cut back, 3 bases at V and 4 bases at J, with 12 bases in the middle. This CDR3 contains 15 residues. CDR1 and CDR2 from the germline V gene are LNHDA and SQIVND (reference sequence).

The V call is TRBV19, the J call TRBJ2-1, with TRBD2 matching over 7 bases. The CDR3 consists of 15 residues. V shed 4 bases, J shed 7 bases, and the junction held 10 bases outside the gene matches. Germline CDR1 is LNHDA and CDR2 is SQIVND (reference sequence). The CDR3 spells CASSTYSGPGNEQFF. CDR3 in DNA: TGTGCCAGTAGTACCTATAGCGGGCCGGGGAATGAGCAGTTCTTC.

This clone was detected only a few times. The chain joins TRBV2 to TRBJ1-1; 7 bases line up with TRBD1. CDR1 SNHLY and CDR2 FYNNEI come from the germline V gene. This CDR3 contains 12 residues. Trimming removed 8 bases from V and 10 bases from J; junction bases left unmatched: 10. The CDR3: CASLYRGSVAFF. The CDR3 DNA follows: TGTGCCAGCCTATACAGGGGTTCAGTAGCTTTCTTT.

This chain joins TRBV11-2 and TRBJ2-7; TRBD2 agrees at 9 bases. The CDR3 spans 15 residues. Germline assignment: CDR1 SGHAT and CDR2 FQNNGV. With V trimmed by 2 bases and J by 3 bases, 5 bases remained unmatched. As DNA, the CDR3 is TGTGCCAGCAGCTTATCTAGCGGGAAGGGCTACGAGCAGTACTTC. Protein: CASSLSSGKGYEQYF.

The chain employs TRBV27 and TRBJ2-1; 11 bases are shared with TRBD2. The CDR3 totals 16 residues. Losses at the gene ends were 4 bases for V and 4 bases for J; bases not matched to a gene: 6. From germline, CDR1 is MNHEY and CDR2 SMNVEV (reference sequence). The CDR3 loop is CASSSGLAEVYNEQFF. For the CDR3, the DNA is TGTGCCAGCAGTTCGGGACTAGCGGAGGTATACAATGAGCAGTTCTTC.

V gene TRBV4-2 combines with J gene TRBJ2-7, with TRBD1 as a possible D gene (5 bases). V was pared by 0 bases and J by 5 bases, with 17 bases between. CDR3 size: 16 residues. CDR1 is LGHNA, CDR2 YNFKEQ, per germline. DNA of the CDR3: TGTGCCAGCAGCCAAGATTCGTGGGCAGGGCCCAACGAGCAGTACTTC. The encoded protein is CASSQDSWAGPNEQYF.

Here the CDR3 DNA reads TGCGCCAGCAGCTCCGGGACAGGCGACACAGATACGCAGTATTTT. This gives the protein CASSSGTGDTDTQYF. The J gene is TRBJ2-3, the V gene TRBV4-3; 8 nucleotides match TRBD1. Germline trimming cut 5 bases from V and 2 bases from J; bases unmatched to any gene: 6. This CDR3 spans 15 amino acids. CDR1 LGHNA and CDR2 YSLEER come from the germline V gene.

This chain uses TRBV6-4 with TRBJ2-1; TRBD2 agrees at 11 bases. Trimming cost V 0 bases and J 8 bases; bases outside gene matches: 3. Germline V gene sequence: CDR1 MRHNA, CDR2 SNTAGT. There are 15 residues in the CDR3. The CDR3 nucleotides read TGTGCCAGCAGTGACTCGGCTAGCGGGGGGTATGAGCAGTTCTTC. Amino acids: CASSDSASGGYEQFF.

This chain links TRBV19 with TRBJ1-1; tentative D call: TRBD1 (5 bases). The CDR3 runs 13 residues. Germline V gene sequence: CDR1 LNHDA, CDR2 SQIVND (reference sequence). With 6 bases removed from V and 5 bases from J, the gap between germline ends came to 13 bases. The CDR3 coding sequence is TGTGCCAGTAGGGACGGCCGGGGGACTGAAGCTTTCTTT. It specifies CASRDGRGTEAFF.

Comments on this clone: An end of the junction does not agree with germline; a read error may underlie this. The chain links TRBV27 to TRBJ1-2; 7 nucleotides agree with TRBD1. The CDR3 covers 17 residues. Per germline, CDR1 MNHEY and CDR2 SMNVEV (reference sequence). CDR3 amino acids: CPSSSDRRGPSNYCYTF. The CDR3 DNA is TGTCCCAGCAGTTCGGACAGGAGGGGACCCTCGAACTATTGCTACACCTTC.

The chain employs TRBV27 and TRBJ2-1, with D possibly TRBD2 on 5 matching bases. The V gene lost 0 bases and the J gene lost 3 bases, with 9 bases spanning the gap. The CDR3 sequence is 15 residues long. From germline, CDR1 is MNHEY and CDR2 SMNVEV (reference sequence). In nucleotides, the CDR3 is TGTGCCAGCAGTTTATCGCCGGGAATCTACAATGAGCAGTTCTTC. Translation gives CASSLSPGIYNEQFF.

V gene TRBV5-5 combines with J gene TRBJ2-7; 7 bases map to TRBD1. V gave up 7 bases and J gave up 1 base; unmatched junction bases: 5. The CDR3 runs to 13 residues. In germline, CDR1 is SGHKS, CDR2 YYEKEE (reference sequence). DNA for the CDR3: TGTGCCAGCCAGGGACAGTATTCCTACGAGCAGTACTTC. Translated: CASQGQYSYEQYF. The full variable domain, in which reference TRBV5-5 and TRBJ2-7 provide the parts outside the CDR3, is DAGVTQSPTHLIKTRGQQVTLRCSPISGHKSVSWYQQVLGQGPQFIFQYYEKEERGRGNFPDRFSARQFPNYSSELNVNALLLGDSALYLCASQGQYSYEQYFGPGTRLTVT.

The chain is built from TRBV13 and TRBJ1-2; tentatively, D is TRBD1 (5 bases). Germline V lookup: CDR1 PRHDT, CDR2 FYEKMQ (reference sequence). V was clipped by 0 bases and J by 4 bases, with 15 bases between them. There are 16 residues in the CDR3. The CDR3 DNA reads as TGTGCCAGCAGCTTAGGCCGGGGCCGGCGGGGCTATGGCTACACCTTC. Residues: CASSLGRGRRGYGYTF.

The chain employs TRBV10-2 and TRBJ2-1, with D perhaps TRBD2 (6 bases). Deletions cut 6 bases from V and 4 bases from J, with 19 bases between. The CDR3 totals 16 residues. Germline loops: CDR1 WSHSY, CDR2 SAAADI. The CDR3 loop reads CASRPRSLAIYNEQFF. CDR3 nucleotide sequence: TGCGCCAGCAGACCCCGGAGTCTAGCGATTTACAATGAGCAGTTCTTC.